This T cell receptor beta chain was recovered during a study of cytomegalovirus exposure and HLA in healthy donors. In germline, CDR1 is SGHVS, CDR2 FNYEAQ. The CDR3 runs 14 residues. With 1 base removed from V and 8 bases from J, the gap between germline ends came to 14 bases. The study ran its PCR with 60 Vbeta and 13 Jbeta primers. Sequencing was performed with immunoSEQ multiplex PCR; in TCRdb, only in-frame clones are kept and a portion is missing. The sample consists of about 62,000 clones, about 82% of them appearing once. The specimen was PBMCs. This sequence was found in a woman aged 30 to 39 in good health and CMV-seronegative. The V call is TRBV7-6, the J call TRBJ1-2; possible D gene TRBD1, 5 bases. The CDR3 DNA reads TGTGCCAGCAGCTTAGGTTTGGGGTCAGGGGGCTACACCTTC. It codes for CASSLGLGSGGYTF.